One sample yielded the 24 T cell receptor beta chains listed below, sequenced in a study of blood T cell repertoires in COVID-19. Profiling relied on immunoSEQ multiplex PCR, and the TCRdb table lists in-frame clones only, not all of them. Here the sample spans around 200,000 clones, over 75% being singletons. Sequenced sample: peripheral blood. The receptors derive from an elderly woman with active or convalescent COVID-19.

The chain is built from TRBV15 and TRBJ2-7, with 9 bases aligning to TRBD1. The trim removed 5 bases at V and 11 bases at J, leaving 10 bases unmatched. This CDR3 contains 13 residues. Germline V gene sequence: CDR1 LNHNV, CDR2 YYDKDF (reference sequence). The CDR3 coding sequence is TGTGCCACCAGCGGAAGGGACAGGGAAGATAAGTACTTC. Amino acid sequence: CATSGRDREDKYF.

This clone showed up just a few times. V gene TRBV19 combines with J gene TRBJ2-3; tentatively, D is TRBD2 (5 bases). Germline V gives CDR1 LNHDA, CDR2 SQIVND (reference sequence). Trimming cost V 8 bases and J 3 bases, with 9 bases left between them. This CDR3 spans 12 amino acids. For the CDR3, the DNA is TGTGCCAGTTCGGAGGAGACAGATACGCAGTATTTT. It encodes CASSEETDTQYF.

This sequence joins TRBV5-6 and TRBJ1-1; 8 bases fit TRBD1. Germline V gene data show CDR1 as SGHDT and CDR2 as YYEEEE. The CDR3 has 12 residues. Losses at the gene ends were 5 bases for V and 11 bases for J; bases not matched to a gene: 8. CDR3 nucleotide sequence: TGTGCCAGCAGACGGACAGGGTCTGCGGCTTTCTTT. Translated, it gives CASRRTGSAAFF. Supplemented by reference TRBV5-6 and TRBJ1-1, the full variable domain reads DAGVTQSPTHLIKTRGQQVTLRCSPKSGHDTVSWYQQALGQGPQFIFQYYEEEERQRGNFPDRFSGHQFPNYSSELNVNALLLGDSALYLCASRRTGSAAFFGQGTRLTVV.

The chain has TRBV6-5 and TRBJ1-6; a possible D gene is TRBD1 (6 bases). CDR1 is MNHEY, CDR2 SVGAGI, per germline. The CDR3 covers 15 residues. Trimming took off 7 bases at V and 4 bases at J, with 14 bases between the two ends. In DNA, the CDR3 is TGTGCCAGCAAGGACGACAGGCCGTATAATTCACCCCTCCACTTT. Encoded protein: CASKDDRPYNSPLHF.

The rearrangement joins TRBV7-2 to TRBJ1-3; D gene unclear. This CDR3 contains 12 residues. Per germline, CDR1 SGHTA and CDR2 FQGNSA. The germline V and J ends were trimmed by 3 bases and 3 bases, with 3 bases remaining between them. The CDR3 DNA reads TGTGCCAGCAGCTTCTATGGAAACACCATATATTTT. This gives the protein CASSFYGNTIYF.

V is TRBV7-2 and J is TRBJ1-1; D perhaps matches TRBD1 (6 bases). CDR3 length: 15 amino acids. The germline CDR1 and CDR2 sequences are SGHTA and FQGNSA. V lost 4 bases and J lost 0, with 12 bases in between. CDR3 residues: CASSSGQPMNTEAFF. Here the CDR3 DNA reads TGTGCCAGCAGCTCCGGACAGCCTATGAACACTGAAGCTTTCTTT.

This clone appeared once. The rearrangement uses TRBV10-3 and TRBJ1-4; 7 nucleotides agree with TRBD1. V gave up 0 bases and J gave up 8 bases; unmatched junction bases: 9. Per the germline V gene, CDR1 is ENHRY and CDR2 is SYGVKD. CDR3 size: 16 residues. CDR3 in DNA: TGTGCCATCAGTGAGTCTGGAAGGGGGCGCGGGGAAAAACTGTTTTTT. Translation: CAISESGRGRGEKLFF.

This rearrangement joins TRBV3-1 (or the pseudogene TRBV3-2) to TRBJ2-1, with D tentatively TRBD2 (7 bases). The CDR3 is 17 residues long. Germline CDR1 is LGHDT and CDR2 is YNNKEL (reference sequence). Trimming removed 0 bases from V and 4 bases from J, with 16 bases in between. Written as DNA, the CDR3 is TGTGCCAGCAGCCAAGATTCGGCGGGGGCTTCATACAATGAGCAGTTCTTC. Its translation is CASSQDSAGASYNEQFF.

The chain joins TRBV27 to TRBJ2-2; 13 nucleotides agree with TRBD2. CDR3 length: 15 amino acids. V was pared by 3 bases and J by 5 bases, with 0 bases of the junction left unmatched. From germline, CDR1 is MNHEY and CDR2 SMNVEV (reference sequence). The CDR3 here is CASSLGLAGTGELFF. CDR3 nucleotides: TGTGCCAGCAGTTTGGGACTAGCGGGGACCGGGGAGCTGTTTTTT.

The chain links TRBV28 to TRBJ2-5, with D possibly TRBD1 on 5 matching bases. The length of the CDR3 is 14 residues. Germline V gene data show CDR1 as MDHEN and CDR2 as SYDVKM. Between the trimmed V and J ends, which lost 7 bases and 2 bases, there was a span of 14 bases. The CDR3 sequence is CASTRKGLQETQYF. CDR3 sequence (DNA): TGTGCCAGCACAAGAAAGGGGTTACAAGAGACCCAGTACTTC.

As for this clone: This CDR3 is also generated by other DNA sequences in the sample. This chain joins TRBV5-1 and TRBJ2-5; 14 bases fit TRBD2. The germline V gene encodes CDR1 SGHRS and CDR2 YFSETQ. Trimming removed 0 bases from V and 4 bases from J; junction bases left unmatched: 2. The CDR3 contains 16 residues. CDR3 DNA: TGCGCCAGCAGCTTGGGACTAGCGGGGGGGCCAGAGACCCAGTACTTC. This gives the protein CASSLGLAGGPETQYF.

This clone was counted a few times. The chain is built from TRBV14 and TRBJ2-7; 7 bases match TRBD1. The CDR3 runs to 15 residues. Per germline, CDR1 SGHDN and CDR2 FVKESK. V was clipped by 6 bases and J by 2 bases; unmatched bases: 10. CDR3 nucleotides: TGTGCCAGCAGTCTAGACAGGGTTAGTGCCTACGAGCAGTACTTC. It is translated as CASSLDRVSAYEQYF.

This sequence joins TRBV7-2 and TRBJ2-7, with 7 bases fitting TRBD2. Germline V gene lookup returns CDR1 SGHTA and CDR2 FQGNSA. Trimming removed 1 base from V and 7 bases from J; junction bases left unmatched: 4. The CDR3 has 13 amino acids. This chain's CDR3 is CASSLGGRGEQYF. The CDR3 DNA sequence: TGTGCCAGCAGCTTAGGGGGGAGGGGTGAGCAGTACTTC.

The rearrangement joins TRBV29-1 to TRBJ2-2; D is uncertain. CDR3 length: 15 residues. Trimming took 0 bases from V and 7 from J, leaving 15 bases between them. Looked up from germline, CDR1 is SQVTM and CDR2 is ANQGSEA. CDR3 sequence (DNA): TGCAGCGTTGAAGATCCGGAGACGGGTATCGGGGAGCTGTTTTTT. Translated: CSVEDPETGIGELFF.

The chain carries TRBV12-3 or TRBV12-4 and TRBJ2-5; D gene ambiguous. The CDR3 runs 11 residues. V lost 2 bases and J lost 7, with 5 bases in between. In DNA, the CDR3 is TGTGCCAGCAGTTTAATCCGGACCCAGTACTTC. Encoded protein: CASSLIRTQYF.

The gene calls are TRBV9 and TRBJ1-3, with no clear D. Trimming shortened V by 3 bases and J by 9 bases, and 13 bases separated the two germline ends. Per germline, CDR1 SGDLS and CDR2 YYNGEE. CDR3 length: 13 amino acids. The CDR3 DNA follows: TGTGCCAGCAGCGGGTCGCTCGATAGCACCATATATTTT. It encodes CASSGSLDSTIYF.

The V gene is TRBV28, the J gene TRBJ1-1; tentatively, D is TRBD1 (6 bases). The CDR3 is 16 amino acids. In germline, CDR1 is MDHEN, CDR2 SYDVKM. V gave up 3 bases and J gave up 1 base, with 15 bases separating them. In nucleotides, the CDR3 is TGTGCCAGCAGTTTGGTCAGGGGCGCGGGGAACACTGAAGCTTTCTTT. Translation: CASSLVRGAGNTEAFF.

This clone has more than one count but fewer than ten. The V call is TRBV11-2, the J call TRBJ2-7; TRBD1 matches at 7 bases. The germline V gene has CDR1 SGHAT and CDR2 FQNNGV. This CDR3 has 13 amino acids. V lost 5 bases and J lost 3; bases outside the gene matches: 4. Here the CDR3 reads CASSKDRFYEQYF. CDR3 bases: TGTGCCAGCAGCAAGGACAGGTTCTACGAGCAGTACTTC.

The chain recombines TRBV11-2 with TRBJ2-7; D might be TRBD1 (6 bases). The CDR3 is 14 amino acids. The ends were cut back, 4 bases at V and 5 bases at J, with 15 bases in the middle. The germline V gene encodes CDR1 SGHAT and CDR2 FQNNGV. The CDR3 DNA reads TGTGCCAGCAGCTACTCACAGGGTCCCAACGAGCAGTACTTC. It codes for CASSYSQGPNEQYF.

The CDR3 nucleotides read TGTGCCAGCAGCCGCCCGGGGAGGAGCTCCTACGAGCAGTACTTC. Residues: CASSRPGRSSYEQYF. The chain joins TRBV5-6 to TRBJ2-7; tentatively, D is TRBD2 (6 bases). The V end was cut by 4 bases, the J end by 0 bases, with 14 bases between. The CDR3 sequence is 15 residues long. CDR1 SGHDT and CDR2 YYEEEE come from the germline V gene.

The chain couples TRBV9 to TRBJ1-6; D uncertain. Germline CDR1 and CDR2: SGDLS and YYNGEE. The CDR3 consists of 15 residues. The ends were cut back, 0 bases at V and 8 bases at J, with 12 bases in the middle. The CDR3 reads CASSVDSHGDSPLHF. The CDR3 DNA follows: TGTGCCAGCAGCGTAGATTCCCACGGGGATTCACCCCTCCACTTT. The full variable domain, with the rest looked up from reference TRBV9 and TRBJ1-6, is DSGVTQTPKHLITATGQRVTLRCSPRSGDLSVYWYQQSLDQGLQFLIQYYNGEERAKGNILERFSAQQFPDLHSELNLSSLELGDSALYFCASSVDSHGDSPLHFGNGTRLTVT.

V and J are TRBV6-2 or TRBV6-3 and TRBJ1-5; 10 bases are a match to TRBD1. The CDR3 length is 17 residues. Trimming cost V 4 bases and J 4 bases; bases outside gene matches: 10. Germline CDR1 reads MNHEY; CDR2 reads SVGEGT. Written as DNA, the CDR3 is TGTGCCAGCAGTTCGGGGCCGGGACAGGGGTGGAATCAGCCCCAGCATTTT. Residues: CASSSGPGQGWNQPQHF.

The gene calls are TRBV3-1 (or the pseudogene TRBV3-2) and TRBJ1-4; D unresolved. The CDR3 contains 17 residues. The V end was cut by 1 base, the J end by 7 bases, with 19 bases between. Germline assignment: CDR1 LGHDT and CDR2 YNNKEL (reference sequence). The chain's CDR3 is CASSQAVRGNYGEKLFF. Here the CDR3 DNA reads TGTGCCAGCAGCCAAGCGGTTCGAGGGAACTATGGTGAAAAACTGTTTTTT.

The gene calls are TRBV27 and TRBJ1-3; D remains ambiguous. CDR1 is MNHEY, CDR2 SMNVEV, per germline (reference sequence). The CDR3 runs to 19 residues. The DNA of the CDR3 is TGTGCTCTATCGCGGGCAGTCCGGTCAGGAAAGAGCTCTGGAAACACCATATATTTT. Translating gives CALSRAVRSGKSSGNTIYF.